These 8 T cell receptor beta chains were all obtained from the same sample, sequenced in a study of cytomegalovirus exposure and HLA in healthy donors. Profiling relied on immunoSEQ multiplex PCR, and the TCRdb table lists in-frame clones only, not all of them. The sample holds some 240,000 clones, around 85% seen once. Sequencing was done on a sample of PBMCs. The receptor set was obtained from a woman in her twenties or thirties in good health and CMV-seropositive.

This sequence joins TRBV19 and TRBJ2-1; D call uncertain. The V and J ends lost 5 bases and 0 bases respectively, with 8 bases between them. Germline loops: CDR1 LNHDA, CDR2 SQIVND (reference sequence). The CDR3 contains 14 residues. CDR3 bases: TGTGCCAGTAGTCCGAGTGGCTCCTACAATGAGCAGTTCTTC. It yields the protein CASSPSGSYNEQFF.

The chain employs TRBV11-2 and TRBJ1-1; no reliable D call. This CDR3 is 13 amino acids long. Germline V lookup: CDR1 SGHAT, CDR2 FQNNGV. V dropped 5 bases and J dropped 0 bases, with 7 bases sitting between them. CDR3 amino acids: CASSPFLNTEAFF. CDR3 in DNA: TGTGCCAGCAGCCCATTTTTGAACACTGAAGCTTTCTTT. Drawing the rest from reference TRBV11-2 and TRBJ1-1, the complete variable domain is EAGVAQSPRYKIIEKRQSVAFWCNPISGHATLYWYQQILGQGPKLLIQFQNNGVVDDSQLPKDRFSAERLKGVDSTLKIQPAKLEDSAVYLCASSPFLNTEAFFGQGTRLTVV.

The chain joins TRBV5-4 to TRBJ2-5; 7 bases fit TRBD2. Germline CDR1 is SGHNT and CDR2 is YYREEE (reference sequence). The CDR3 has 17 amino acids. The J segment lost 10 bases and the V segment lost 4 bases, leaving 22 bases of the junction unmatched. The DNA of the CDR3 is TGTGCCAGCAGCCCTCCGGTGTCGGGACCGGGGGGACGAGGCCAGTACTTC. Protein: CASSPPVSGPGGRGQYF. The entire variable domain, with the rest obtained from reference TRBV5-4 and TRBJ2-5, is as follows: ETGVTQSPTHLIKTRGQQVTLRCSSQSGHNTVSWYQQALGQGPQFIFQYYREEENGRGNFPPRFSGLQFPNYSSELNVNALELDDSALYLCASSPPVSGPGGRGQYFGPGTRLLVL.

In the case of this clone: Other DNA sequences in the same sample also yield this CDR3. This chain joins TRBV13 and TRBJ2-1, with D unresolved. This CDR3 spans 15 amino acids. The germline CDR1 and CDR2 sequences are PRHDT and FYEKMQ (reference sequence). V lost 0 bases and J 1 base, leaving 7 bases between the germline ends. The CDR3 region has the DNA TGTGCCAGCAGCTTAGGGCGGTCTTCCTACAATGAGCAGTTCTTC. Protein sequence: CASSLGRSSYNEQFF. Together with reference TRBV13 and TRBJ2-1, the CDR3 gives the full variable domain: AAGVIQSPRHLIKEKRETATLKCYPIPRHDTVYWYQQGPGQDPQFLISFYEKMQSDKGSIPDRFSAQQFSDYHSELNMSSLELGDSALYFCASSLGRSSYNEQFFGPGTRLTVL.

The CDR3 DNA reads TGCACCAGACGACTAGCGGATATAGCCAAAAACATTCAGTACTTC. This sequence encodes CTRRLADIAKNIQYF. The chain joins TRBV1 to TRBJ2-4; TRBD2 is the table's D call and was not checked against the DNA. TRBV1 is flagged as a pseudogene. This CDR3 region has 15 residues.

V and J are TRBV28 and TRBJ2-1; 9 bases align to TRBD1. CDR1 and CDR2 from the germline V gene are MDHEN and SYDVKM. V shed 4 bases, J shed 9 bases, and the junction held 22 bases outside the gene matches. The CDR3 extends over 19 amino acids. The CDR3 nucleotides are TGTGCCAGCAGTTGGGGAATCGAACCGGGACAGGGCGGAGTCGGTGAGCAGTTCTTC. Residues: CASSWGIEPGQGGVGEQFF.

The rearrangement links TRBV2 to TRBJ2-2; D call uncertain. V gave up 7 bases and J gave up 1 base, with 10 bases separating them. In germline, CDR1 is SNHLY, CDR2 FYNNEI. This CDR3 region has 14 residues. CDR3 loop: CASTEEWNTGELFF. The CDR3 nucleotides read TGTGCCAGCACCGAGGAGTGGAACACCGGGGAGCTGTTTTTT.

This rearrangement joins TRBV5-4 to TRBJ2-1, with 7 bases lining up with TRBD2. V shed 4 bases, J shed 7 bases, and the junction held 8 bases outside the gene matches. Germline V gives CDR1 SGHNT, CDR2 YYREEE (reference sequence). The CDR3 has 14 amino acids. CDR3 in amino acids: CASSPGGLLNEQFF. The CDR3 DNA follows: TGTGCCAGCAGCCCGGGAGGCCTATTGAATGAGCAGTTCTTC.